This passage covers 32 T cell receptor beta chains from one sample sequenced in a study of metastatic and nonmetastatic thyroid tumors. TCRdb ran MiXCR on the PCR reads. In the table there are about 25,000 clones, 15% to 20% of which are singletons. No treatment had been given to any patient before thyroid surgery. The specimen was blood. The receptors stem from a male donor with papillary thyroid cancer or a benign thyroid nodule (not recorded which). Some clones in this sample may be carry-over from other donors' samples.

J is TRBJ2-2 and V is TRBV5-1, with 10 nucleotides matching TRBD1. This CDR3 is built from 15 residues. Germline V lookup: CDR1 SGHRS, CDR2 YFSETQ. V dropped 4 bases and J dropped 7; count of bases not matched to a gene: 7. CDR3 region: CASSARQGAGGELFF. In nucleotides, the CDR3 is TGCGCCAGCAGCGCCCGACAGGGGGCGGGCGGGGAGCTGTTTTTT.

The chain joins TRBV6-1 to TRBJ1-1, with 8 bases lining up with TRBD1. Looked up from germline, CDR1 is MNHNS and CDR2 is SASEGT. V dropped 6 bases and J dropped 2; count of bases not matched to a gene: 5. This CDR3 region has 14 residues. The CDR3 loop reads CASRPDRGNTEAFF. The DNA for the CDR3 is TGTGCCAGCAGACCTGACAGGGGCAACACTGAAGCTTTCTTT.

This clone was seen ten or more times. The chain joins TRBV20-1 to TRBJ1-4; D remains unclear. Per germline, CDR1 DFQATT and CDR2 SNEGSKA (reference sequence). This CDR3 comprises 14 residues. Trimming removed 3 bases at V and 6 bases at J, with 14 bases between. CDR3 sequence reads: CSASRAFLDEKLFF. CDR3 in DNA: TGCAGTGCTAGCCGAGCCTTTTTGGATGAAAAACTGTTTTTT.

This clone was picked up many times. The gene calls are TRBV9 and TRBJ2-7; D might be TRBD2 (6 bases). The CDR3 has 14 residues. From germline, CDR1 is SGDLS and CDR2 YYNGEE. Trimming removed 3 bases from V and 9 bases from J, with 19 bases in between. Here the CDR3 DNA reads TGTGCCAGCAGCGCCCGGGACTCATTATATGGGCAGTACTTC. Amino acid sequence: CASSARDSLYGQYF.

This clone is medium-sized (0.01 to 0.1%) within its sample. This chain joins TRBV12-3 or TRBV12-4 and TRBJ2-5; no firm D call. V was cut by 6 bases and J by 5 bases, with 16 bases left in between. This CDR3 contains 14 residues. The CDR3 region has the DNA TGTGCCAGCAGGCCCCCCGGGCACCGGGAGACCCAGTACTTC. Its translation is CASRPPGHRETQYF.

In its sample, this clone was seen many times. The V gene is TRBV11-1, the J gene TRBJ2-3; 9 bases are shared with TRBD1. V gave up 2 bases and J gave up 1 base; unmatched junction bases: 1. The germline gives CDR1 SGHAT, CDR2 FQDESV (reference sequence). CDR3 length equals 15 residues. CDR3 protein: CASSLRDRGTDTQYF. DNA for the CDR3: TGTGCCAGCAGCTTACGGGACAGGGGCACAGATACGCAGTATTTT.

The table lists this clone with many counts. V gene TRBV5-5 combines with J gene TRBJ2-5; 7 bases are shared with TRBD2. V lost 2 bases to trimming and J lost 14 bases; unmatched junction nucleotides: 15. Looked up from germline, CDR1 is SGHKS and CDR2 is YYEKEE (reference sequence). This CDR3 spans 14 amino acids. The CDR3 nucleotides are TGTGCCAGCAGCTTCTCCCCCGGGGGGAGCGGGATTTACTTC. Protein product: CASSFSPGGSGIYF.

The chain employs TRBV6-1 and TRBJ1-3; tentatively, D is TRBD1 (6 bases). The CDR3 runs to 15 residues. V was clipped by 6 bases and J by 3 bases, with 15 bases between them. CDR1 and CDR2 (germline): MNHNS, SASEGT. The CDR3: CASRRNGQLGNTIYF. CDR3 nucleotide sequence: TGTGCCAGCAGGAGAAATGGACAGCTTGGAAACACCATATATTTT.

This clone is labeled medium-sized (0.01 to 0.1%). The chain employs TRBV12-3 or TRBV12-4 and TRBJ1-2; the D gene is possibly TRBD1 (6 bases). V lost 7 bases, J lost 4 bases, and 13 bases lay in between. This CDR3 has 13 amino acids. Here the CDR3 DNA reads TGTGCCAGCATTAATCAGGGGACCTATGGCTACACCTTC. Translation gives CASINQGTYGYTF.

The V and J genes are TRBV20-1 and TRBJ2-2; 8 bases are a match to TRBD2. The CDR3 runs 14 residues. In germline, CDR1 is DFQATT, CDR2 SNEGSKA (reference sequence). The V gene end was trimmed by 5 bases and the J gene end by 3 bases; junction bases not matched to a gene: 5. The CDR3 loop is CSASTGGDTGELFF. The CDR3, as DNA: TGCAGTGCTTCGACCGGGGGGGACACCGGGGAGCTGTTTTTT.

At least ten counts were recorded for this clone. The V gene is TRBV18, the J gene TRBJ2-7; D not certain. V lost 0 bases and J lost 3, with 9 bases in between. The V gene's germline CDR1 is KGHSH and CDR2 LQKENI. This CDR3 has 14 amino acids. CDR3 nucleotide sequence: TGTGCCAGCTCACCACCTTCCCAAAGCTACGAGCAGTACTTC. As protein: CASSPPSQSYEQYF.

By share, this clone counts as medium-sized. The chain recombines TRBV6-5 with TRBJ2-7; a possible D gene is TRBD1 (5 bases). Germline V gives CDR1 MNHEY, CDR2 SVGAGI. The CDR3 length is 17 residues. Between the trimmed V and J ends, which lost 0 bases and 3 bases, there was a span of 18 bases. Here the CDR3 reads CASSYSQGLGKLYEQYF. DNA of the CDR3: TGTGCCAGCAGTTACTCGCAGGGTCTAGGGAAACTCTACGAGCAGTACTTC.

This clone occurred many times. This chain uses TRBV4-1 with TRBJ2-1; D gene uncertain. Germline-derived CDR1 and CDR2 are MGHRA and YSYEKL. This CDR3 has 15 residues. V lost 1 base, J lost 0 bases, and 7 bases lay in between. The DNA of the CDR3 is TGCGCCAGCAGCCAAGGTCAGCGCTCCTACAATGAGCAGTTCTTC. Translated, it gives CASSQGQRSYNEQFF.

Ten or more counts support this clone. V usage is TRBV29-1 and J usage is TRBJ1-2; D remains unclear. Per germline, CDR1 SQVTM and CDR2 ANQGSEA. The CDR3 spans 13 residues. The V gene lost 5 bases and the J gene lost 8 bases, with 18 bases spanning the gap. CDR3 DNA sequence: TGCAGCGTTTTAAAGACGGACCCCTGGGGCTACACCTTC. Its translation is CSVLKTDPWGYTF.

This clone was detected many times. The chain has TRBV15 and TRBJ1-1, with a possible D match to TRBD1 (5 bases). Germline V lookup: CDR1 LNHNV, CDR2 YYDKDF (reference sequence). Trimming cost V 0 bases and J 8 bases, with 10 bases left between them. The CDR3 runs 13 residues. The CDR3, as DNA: TGTGCCACCAGCAGAGATCGCGCAGGGGAAGCTTTCTTT. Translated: CATSRDRAGEAFF.

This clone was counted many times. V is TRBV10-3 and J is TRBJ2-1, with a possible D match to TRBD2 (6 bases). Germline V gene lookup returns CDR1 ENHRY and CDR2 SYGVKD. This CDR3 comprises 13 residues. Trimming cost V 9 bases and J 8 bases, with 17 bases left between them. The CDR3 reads CAISGRGVDEQFF. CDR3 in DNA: TGTGCCATTAGCGGACGAGGGGTCGATGAGCAGTTCTTC.

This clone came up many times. Written as DNA, the CDR3 is TGTGCCAGCAGCTTAACAGGGACCTACACAGATACGCAGTATTTT. Translating it yields CASSLTGTYTDTQYF. The chain uses TRBV7-3 and TRBJ2-3, with D possibly called TRBD1 or TRBD2 (5 bases each). Germline V gene data show CDR1 as SGHTA and CDR2 as FQGTGA. V lost 0 bases and J 2 bases, leaving 9 bases between the germline ends. This CDR3 contains 15 residues. The full variable domain, rest sourced from reference TRBV7-3 and TRBJ2-3, is GAGVSQTPSNKVTEKGKYVELRCDPISGHTALYWYRQSLGQGPEFLIYFQGTGAADDSGLPNDRFFAVRPEGSVSTLKIQRTERGDSAVYLCASSLTGTYTDTQYFGPGTRLTVL.

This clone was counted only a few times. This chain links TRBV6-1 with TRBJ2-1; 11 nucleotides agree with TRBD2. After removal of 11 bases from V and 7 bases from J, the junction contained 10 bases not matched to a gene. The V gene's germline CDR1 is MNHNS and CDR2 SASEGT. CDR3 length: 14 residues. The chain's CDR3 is CAATIAGGGNEQFF. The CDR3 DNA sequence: TGTGCCGCAACCATAGCGGGAGGGGGGAATGAGCAGTTCTTC.

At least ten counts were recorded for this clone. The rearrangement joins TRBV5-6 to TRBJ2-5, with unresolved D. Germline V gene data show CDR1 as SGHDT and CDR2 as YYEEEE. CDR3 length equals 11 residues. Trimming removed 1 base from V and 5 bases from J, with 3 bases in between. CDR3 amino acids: CASSLLETQYF. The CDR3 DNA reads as TGTGCCAGCAGCTTGTTGGAGACCCAGTACTTC.

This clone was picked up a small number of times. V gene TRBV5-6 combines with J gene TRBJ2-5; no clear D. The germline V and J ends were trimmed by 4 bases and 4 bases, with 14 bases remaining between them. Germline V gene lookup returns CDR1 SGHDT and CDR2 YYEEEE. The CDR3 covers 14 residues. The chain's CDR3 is CASSPTVSGETQYF. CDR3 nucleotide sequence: TGTGCCAGCAGCCCGACCGTATCCGGAGAGACCCAGTACTTC.

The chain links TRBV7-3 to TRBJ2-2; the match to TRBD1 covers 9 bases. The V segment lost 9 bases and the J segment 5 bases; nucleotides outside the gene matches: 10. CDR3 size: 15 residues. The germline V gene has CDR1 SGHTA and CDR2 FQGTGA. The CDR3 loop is CASAPGQGVTGELFF. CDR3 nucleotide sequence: TGTGCCAGTGCACCGGGACAGGGAGTAACCGGGGAGCTGTTTTTT.

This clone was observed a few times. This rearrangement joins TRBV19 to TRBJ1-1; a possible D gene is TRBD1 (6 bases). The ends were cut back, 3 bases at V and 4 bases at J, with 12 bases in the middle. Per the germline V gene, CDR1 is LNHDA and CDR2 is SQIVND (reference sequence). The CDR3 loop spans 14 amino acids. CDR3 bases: TGTGCCAGTAGTATTCCGAGGGGGTCCACTGAAGCTTTCTTT. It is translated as CASSIPRGSTEAFF.

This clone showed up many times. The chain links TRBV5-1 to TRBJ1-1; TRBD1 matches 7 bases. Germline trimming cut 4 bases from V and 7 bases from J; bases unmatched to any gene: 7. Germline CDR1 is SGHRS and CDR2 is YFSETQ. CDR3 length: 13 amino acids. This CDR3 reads CASSTDRAIEAFF. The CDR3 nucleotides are TGCGCCAGCAGCACCGACAGGGCTATTGAAGCTTTCTTT.

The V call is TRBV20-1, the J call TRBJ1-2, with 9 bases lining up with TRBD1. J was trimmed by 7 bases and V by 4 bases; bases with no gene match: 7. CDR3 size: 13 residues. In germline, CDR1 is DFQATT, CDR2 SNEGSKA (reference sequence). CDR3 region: CSAISGTGRGYTF. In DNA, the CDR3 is TGCAGTGCTATATCCGGGACAGGGCGTGGCTACACCTTC.

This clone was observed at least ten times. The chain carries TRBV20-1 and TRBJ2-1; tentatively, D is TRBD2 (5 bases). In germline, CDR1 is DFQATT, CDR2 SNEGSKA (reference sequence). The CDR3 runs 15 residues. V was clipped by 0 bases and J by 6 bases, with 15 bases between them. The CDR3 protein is CSARDTRTRLNEQFF. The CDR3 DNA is TGCAGTGCTAGAGATACCCGGACTCGCCTCAATGAGCAGTTCTTC.

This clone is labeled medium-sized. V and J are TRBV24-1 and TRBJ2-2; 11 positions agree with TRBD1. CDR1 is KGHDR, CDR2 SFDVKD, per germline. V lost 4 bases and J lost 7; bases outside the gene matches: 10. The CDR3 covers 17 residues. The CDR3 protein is CATSEPWDRGYNGELFF. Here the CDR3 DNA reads TGTGCCACCAGTGAGCCCTGGGACAGGGGGTATAACGGGGAGCTGTTTTTT.

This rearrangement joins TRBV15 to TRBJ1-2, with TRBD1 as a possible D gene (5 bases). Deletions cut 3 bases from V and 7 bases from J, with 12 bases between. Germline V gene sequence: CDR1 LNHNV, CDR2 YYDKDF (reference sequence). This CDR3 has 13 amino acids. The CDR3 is CATSSGDGGGYTF. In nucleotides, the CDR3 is TGTGCCACCAGCAGTGGAGACGGGGGTGGCTACACCTTC. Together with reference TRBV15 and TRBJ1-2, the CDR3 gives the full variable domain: DAMVIQNPRYQVTQFGKPVTLSCSQTLNHNVMYWYQQKSSQAPKLLFHYYDKDFNNEADTPDNFQSRRPNTSFCFLDIRSPGLGDTAMYLCATSSGDGGGYTFGSGTRLTVV.

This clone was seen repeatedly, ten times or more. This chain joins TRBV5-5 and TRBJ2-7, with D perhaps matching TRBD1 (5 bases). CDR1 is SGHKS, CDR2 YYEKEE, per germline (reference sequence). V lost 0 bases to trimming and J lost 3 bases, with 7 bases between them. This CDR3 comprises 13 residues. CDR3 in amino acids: CASSLGRVYEQYF. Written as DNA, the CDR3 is TGTGCCAGCAGCTTGGGCAGGGTCTACGAGCAGTACTTC.

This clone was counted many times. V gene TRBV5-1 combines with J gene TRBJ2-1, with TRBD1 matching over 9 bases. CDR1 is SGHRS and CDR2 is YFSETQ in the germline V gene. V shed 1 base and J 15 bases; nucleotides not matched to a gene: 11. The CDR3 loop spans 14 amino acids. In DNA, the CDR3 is TGCGCCAGCAGCTTGTCTCTCGGACAGGGGATTCGGTTCTTC. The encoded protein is CASSLSLGQGIRFF. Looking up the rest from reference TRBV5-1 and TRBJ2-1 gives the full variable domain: KAGVTQTPRYLIKTRGQQVTLSCSPISGHRSVSWYQQTPGQGLQFLFEYFSETQRNKGNFPGRFSGRQFSNSRSEMNVSTLELGDSALYLCASSLSLGQGIRFFGPGTRLTVL.

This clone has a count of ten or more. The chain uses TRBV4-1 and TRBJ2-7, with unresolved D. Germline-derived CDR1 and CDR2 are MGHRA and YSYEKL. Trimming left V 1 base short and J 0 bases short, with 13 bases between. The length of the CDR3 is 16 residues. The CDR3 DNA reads TGCGCCAGCAGCCAAGTCCACGGTCCCAACTCCTACGAGCAGTACTTC. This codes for CASSQVHGPNSYEQYF.

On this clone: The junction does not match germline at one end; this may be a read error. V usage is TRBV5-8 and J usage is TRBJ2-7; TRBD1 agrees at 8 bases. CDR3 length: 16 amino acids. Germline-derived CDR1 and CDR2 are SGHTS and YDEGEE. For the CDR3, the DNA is TGTGTCAGCAGCATAGGACAGGGTCTCTCCGTGGACGAGCAGTACTTC. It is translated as CVSSIGQGLSVDEQYF.

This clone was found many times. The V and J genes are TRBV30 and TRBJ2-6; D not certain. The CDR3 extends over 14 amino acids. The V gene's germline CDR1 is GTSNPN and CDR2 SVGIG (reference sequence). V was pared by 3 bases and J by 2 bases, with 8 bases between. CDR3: CAWSNEPGANVLTF. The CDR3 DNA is TGTGCCTGGAGCAATGAGCCTGGGGCCAACGTCCTGACTTTC.